The present entry profiles one TCR beta chain with its context. These data originate in a study of T cell responses to AZD1222 COVID-19 vaccine. CDR1 GTSNPN and CDR2 SVGIG come from the germline V gene (reference sequence). V was trimmed by 0 bases and J by 2 bases, leaving 7 bases between them. CDR3 length equals 13 residues. The data were produced by immunoSEQ multiplex PCR, yet TCRdb's version contains in-frame clones alone and is incomplete. Counted here are 43,000 or so clones, around 90% occurring once; the ten biggest clones make up about a third. The V call is TRBV30, the J call TRBJ2-5, with unresolved D. The specimen was peripheral blood, collected 28 days after the second AZD1222 dose. This clonotype originated in an adult who received the AZD1222 COVID-19 vaccine. The CDR3 sequence is CAWSVRRQETQYF. The CDR3 DNA reads as TGTGCCTGGAGTGTTCGCAGACAAGAGACCCAGTACTTC.